The T cell receptor beta chain under discussion was sequenced for a study of CD8 T cells in Susac syndrome. The CDR3 is 13 amino acids. V trimming: 6 bases; J trimming: 7 bases; junction bases outside the gene matches: 4. Germline CDR1 and CDR2: SEHNR and FQNEAQ (reference sequence). RNA totalling roughly 0.45 to 1 ug underwent reverse transcription with random hexamers. MiXCR, run by TCRdb on the immunoSEQ multiplex PCR reads, gives a single entry per CDR3 protein. This sample has over 95,000 distinct CDR3 sequences, with roughly 90% found just once. The study sequenced TCR beta in blood CD8+ and CD4+ T cells.

The chain uses TRBV7-9 and TRBJ2-1, with 9 positions matching TRBD2. Sequencing was carried out using CD8+ T cells from PBMCs. The clonotype originates from a human donor in good health. The CDR3 coding sequence is TGTGCCAGCAGGGAGACTAGCGGTAATGAGCAGTTCTTC. It yields the protein CASRETSGNEQFF.